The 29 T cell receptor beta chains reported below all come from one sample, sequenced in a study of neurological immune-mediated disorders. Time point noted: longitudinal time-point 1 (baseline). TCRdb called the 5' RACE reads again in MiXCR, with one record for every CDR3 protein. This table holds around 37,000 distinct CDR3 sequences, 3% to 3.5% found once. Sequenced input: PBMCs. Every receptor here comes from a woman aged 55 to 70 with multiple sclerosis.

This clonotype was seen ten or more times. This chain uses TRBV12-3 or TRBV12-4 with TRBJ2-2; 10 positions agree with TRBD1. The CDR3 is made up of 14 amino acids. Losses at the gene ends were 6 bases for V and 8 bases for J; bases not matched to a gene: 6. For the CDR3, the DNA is TGTGCCAGCAGCTCCGACAGGGGGCGAGGGGAGCTGTTTTTT. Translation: CASSSDRGRGELFF.

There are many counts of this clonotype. CDR3 nucleotides: TGCAGTGCCCTTAAGCCAACTTGGGGCCGCACAGATACGCAGTATTTT. It translates to CSALKPTWGRTDTQYF. The V call is TRBV20-1, the J call TRBJ2-3, with D possibly TRBD1 on 5 matching bases. The CDR3 has 16 amino acids. Deletions cut 6 bases from V and 1 base from J, with 20 bases between. Per germline, CDR1 DFQATT and CDR2 SNEGSKA (reference sequence).

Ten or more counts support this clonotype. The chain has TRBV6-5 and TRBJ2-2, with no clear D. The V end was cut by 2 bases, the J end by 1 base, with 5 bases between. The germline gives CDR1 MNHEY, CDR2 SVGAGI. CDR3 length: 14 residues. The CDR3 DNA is TGTGCCAGCAGTTACAGATGGAACACCGGGGAGCTGTTTTTT. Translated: CASSYRWNTGELFF.

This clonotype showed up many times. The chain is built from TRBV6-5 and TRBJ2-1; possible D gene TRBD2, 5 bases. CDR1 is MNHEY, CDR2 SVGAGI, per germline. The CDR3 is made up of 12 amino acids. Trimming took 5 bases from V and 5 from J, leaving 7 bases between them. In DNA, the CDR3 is TGTGCCAGCAGTGGAGGAGACAATGAGCAGTTCTTC. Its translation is CASSGGDNEQFF.

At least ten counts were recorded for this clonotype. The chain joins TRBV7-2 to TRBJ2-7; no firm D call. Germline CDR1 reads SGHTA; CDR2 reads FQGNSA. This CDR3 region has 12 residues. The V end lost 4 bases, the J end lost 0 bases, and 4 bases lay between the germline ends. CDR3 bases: TGTGCCAGCAGCTCGAGCTCCTACGAGCAGTACTTC. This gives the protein CASSSSSYEQYF. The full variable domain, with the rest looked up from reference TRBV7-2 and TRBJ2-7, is GAGVSQSPSNKVTEKGKDVELRCDPISGHTALYWYRQSLGQGLEFLIYFQGNSAPDKSGLPSDRFSAERTGGSVSTLTIQRTQQEDSAVYLCASSSSSYEQYFGPGTRLTVT.

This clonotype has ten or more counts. CDR3 sequence (DNA): TGCGCCAGCAGCTTGGCAGGGAGAAACATTCAGTACTTC. Amino acids: CASSLAGRNIQYF. The rearrangement joins TRBV5-1 to TRBJ2-4; D is possibly TRBD1 or TRBD2 (5 bases each). Looked up from germline, CDR1 is SGHRS and CDR2 is YFSETQ. V was clipped by 0 bases and J by 6 bases, with 7 bases between them. The CDR3 has 13 amino acids.

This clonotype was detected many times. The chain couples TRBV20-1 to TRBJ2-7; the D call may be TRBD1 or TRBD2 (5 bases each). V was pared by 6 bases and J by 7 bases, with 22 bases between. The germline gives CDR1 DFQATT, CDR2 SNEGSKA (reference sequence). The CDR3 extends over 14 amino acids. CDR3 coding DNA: TGCAGTGCAGGCCGGGACCCCTTTAGGTTTGAGCAGTACTTC. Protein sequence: CSAGRDPFRFEQYF.

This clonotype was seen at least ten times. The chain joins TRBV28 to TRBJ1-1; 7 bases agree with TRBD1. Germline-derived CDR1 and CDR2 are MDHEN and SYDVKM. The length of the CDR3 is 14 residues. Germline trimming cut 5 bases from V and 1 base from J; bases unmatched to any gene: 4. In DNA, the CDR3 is TGTGCCAGCAGTCGGACAGGCCCGAACACTGAAGCTTTCTTT. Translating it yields CASSRTGPNTEAFF.

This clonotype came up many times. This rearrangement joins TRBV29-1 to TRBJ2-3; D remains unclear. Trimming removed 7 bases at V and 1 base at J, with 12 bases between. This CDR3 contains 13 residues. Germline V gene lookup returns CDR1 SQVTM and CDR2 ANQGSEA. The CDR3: CSGRRVGTDTQYF. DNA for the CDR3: TGCAGCGGACGTAGGGTGGGCACAGATACGCAGTATTTT.

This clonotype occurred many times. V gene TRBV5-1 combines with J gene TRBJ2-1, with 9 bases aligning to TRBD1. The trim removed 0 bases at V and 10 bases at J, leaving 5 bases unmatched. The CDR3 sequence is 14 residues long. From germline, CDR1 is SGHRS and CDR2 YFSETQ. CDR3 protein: CASSLEGTGNEQFF. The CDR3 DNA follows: TGCGCCAGCAGCTTGGAAGGGACAGGGAACGAGCAGTTCTTC. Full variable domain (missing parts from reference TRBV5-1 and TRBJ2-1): KAGVTQTPRYLIKTRGQQVTLSCSPISGHRSVSWYQQTPGQGLQFLFEYFSETQRNKGNFPGRFSGRQFSNSRSEMNVSTLELGDSALYLCASSLEGTGNEQFFGPGTRLTVL.

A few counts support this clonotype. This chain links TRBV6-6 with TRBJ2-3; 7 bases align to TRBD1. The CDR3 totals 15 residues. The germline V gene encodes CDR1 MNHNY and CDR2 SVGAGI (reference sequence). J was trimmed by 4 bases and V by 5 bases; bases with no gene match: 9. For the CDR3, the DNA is TGTGCCAGCAGTAACCCGACAGGGATAGCAGATACGCAGTATTTT. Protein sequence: CASSNPTGIADTQYF.

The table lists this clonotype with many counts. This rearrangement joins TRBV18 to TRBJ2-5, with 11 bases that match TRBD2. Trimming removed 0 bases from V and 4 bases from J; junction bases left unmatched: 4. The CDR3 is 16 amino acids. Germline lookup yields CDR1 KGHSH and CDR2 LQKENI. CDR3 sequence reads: CASSPPSTSGGETQYF. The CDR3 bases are TGTGCCAGCTCACCACCGAGTACTAGCGGGGGAGAGACCCAGTACTTC.

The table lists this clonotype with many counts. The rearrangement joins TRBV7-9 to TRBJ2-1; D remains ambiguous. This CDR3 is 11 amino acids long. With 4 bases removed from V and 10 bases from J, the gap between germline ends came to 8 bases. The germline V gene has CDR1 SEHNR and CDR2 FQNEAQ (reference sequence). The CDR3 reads CASSSDGEQFF. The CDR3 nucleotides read TGTGCCAGCAGCTCAGACGGGGAGCAGTTCTTC. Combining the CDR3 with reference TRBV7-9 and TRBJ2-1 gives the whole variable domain DTGVSQNPRHKITKRGQNVTFRCDPISEHNRLYWYRQTLGQGPEFLTYFQNEAQLEKSRLLSDRFSAERPKGSFSTLEIQRTEQGDSAMYLCASSSDGEQFFGPGTRLTVL.

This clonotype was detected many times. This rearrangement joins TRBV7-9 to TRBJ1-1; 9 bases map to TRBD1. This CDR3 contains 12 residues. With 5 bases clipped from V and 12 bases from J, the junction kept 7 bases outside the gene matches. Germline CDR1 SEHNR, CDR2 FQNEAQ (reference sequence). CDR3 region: CASSPGTGQTFF. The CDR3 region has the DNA TGTGCCAGCAGCCCGGGGACAGGGCAGACTTTCTTT. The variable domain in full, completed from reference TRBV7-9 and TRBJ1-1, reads DTGVSQNPRHKITKRGQNVTFRCDPISEHNRLYWYRQTLGQGPEFLTYFQNEAQLEKSRLLSDRFSAERPKGSFSTLEIQRTEQGDSAMYLCASSPGTGQTFFGQGTRLTVV.

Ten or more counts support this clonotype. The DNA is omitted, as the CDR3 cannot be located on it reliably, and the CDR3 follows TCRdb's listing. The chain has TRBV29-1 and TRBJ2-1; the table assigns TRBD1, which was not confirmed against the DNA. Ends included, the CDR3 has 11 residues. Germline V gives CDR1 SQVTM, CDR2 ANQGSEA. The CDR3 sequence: CSVARGTGKFF.

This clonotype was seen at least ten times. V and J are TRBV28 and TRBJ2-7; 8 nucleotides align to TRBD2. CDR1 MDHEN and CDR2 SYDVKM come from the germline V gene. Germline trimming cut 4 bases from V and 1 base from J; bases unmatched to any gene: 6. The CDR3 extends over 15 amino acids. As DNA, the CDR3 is TGTGCCAGCAGTTCCCCAGCGGGGGCTTCCTACGAGCAGTACTTC. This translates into CASSSPAGASYEQYF.

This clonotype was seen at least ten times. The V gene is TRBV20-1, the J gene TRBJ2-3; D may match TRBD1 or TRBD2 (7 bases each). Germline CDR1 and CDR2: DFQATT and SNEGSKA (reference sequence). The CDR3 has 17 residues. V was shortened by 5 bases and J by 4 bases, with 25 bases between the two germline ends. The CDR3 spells CSAPPAGRTGGADTQYF. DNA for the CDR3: TGCAGTGCTCCCCCAGCGGGAAGGACAGGAGGCGCAGATACGCAGTATTTT.

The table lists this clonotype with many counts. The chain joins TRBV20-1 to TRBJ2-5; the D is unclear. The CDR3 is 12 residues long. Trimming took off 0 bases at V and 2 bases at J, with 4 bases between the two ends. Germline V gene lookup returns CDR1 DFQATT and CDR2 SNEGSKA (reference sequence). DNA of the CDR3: TGCAGTGCTAGAGATGAGCAAGAGACCCAGTACTTC. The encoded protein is CSARDEQETQYF.

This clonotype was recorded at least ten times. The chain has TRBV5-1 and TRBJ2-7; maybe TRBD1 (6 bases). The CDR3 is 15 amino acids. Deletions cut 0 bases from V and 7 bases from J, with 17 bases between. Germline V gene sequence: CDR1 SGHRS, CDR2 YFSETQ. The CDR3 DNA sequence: TGCGCCAGCAGCTTGGTGGGGCAGGGGTCGGAGGAGCAGTACTTC. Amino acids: CASSLVGQGSEEQYF.

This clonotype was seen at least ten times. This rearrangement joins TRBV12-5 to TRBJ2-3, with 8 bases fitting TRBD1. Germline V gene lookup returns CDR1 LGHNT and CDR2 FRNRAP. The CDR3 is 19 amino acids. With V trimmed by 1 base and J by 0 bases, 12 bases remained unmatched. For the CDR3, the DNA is TGTGCTAGTGGTTTGGCCCGGACAGGGCTTGAAGGGAGCACAGATACGCAGTATTTT. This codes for CASGLARTGLEGSTDTQYF.

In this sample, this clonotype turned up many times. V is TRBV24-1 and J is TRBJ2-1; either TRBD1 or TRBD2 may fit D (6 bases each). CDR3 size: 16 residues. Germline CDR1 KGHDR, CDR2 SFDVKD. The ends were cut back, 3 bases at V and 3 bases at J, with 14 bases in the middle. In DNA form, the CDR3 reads TGTGCCACCAGTGATCCACAGGGAGGTAGCTACAATGAGCAGTTCTTC. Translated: CATSDPQGGSYNEQFF.

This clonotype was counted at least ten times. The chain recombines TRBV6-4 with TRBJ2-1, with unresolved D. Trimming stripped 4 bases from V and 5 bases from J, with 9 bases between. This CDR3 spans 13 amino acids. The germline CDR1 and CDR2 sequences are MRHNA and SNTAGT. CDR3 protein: CASSASTDNEQFF. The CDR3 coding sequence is TGTGCCAGCAGTGCCTCGACCGACAATGAGCAGTTCTTC.

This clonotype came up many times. The CDR3 DNA reads TGCGCCAGCAGCCGTCAGGAGAACTACGAGCAGTACTTC. This gives the protein CASSRQENYEQYF. The gene calls are TRBV5-1 and TRBJ2-7; D is ambiguous. Germline CDR1 reads SGHRS; CDR2 reads YFSETQ. Trimming took off 4 bases at V and 3 bases at J, with 11 bases between the two ends. The CDR3 totals 13 residues. Together with reference TRBV5-1 and TRBJ2-7, the CDR3 gives the full variable domain: KAGVTQTPRYLIKTRGQQVTLSCSPISGHRSVSWYQQTPGQGLQFLFEYFSETQRNKGNFPGRFSGRQFSNSRSEMNVSTLELGDSALYLCASSRQENYEQYFGPGTRLTVT.

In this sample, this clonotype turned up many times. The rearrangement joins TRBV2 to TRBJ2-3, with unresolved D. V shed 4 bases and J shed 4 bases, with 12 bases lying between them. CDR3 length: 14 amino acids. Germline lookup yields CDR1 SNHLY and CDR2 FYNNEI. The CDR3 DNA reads TGTGCCAGCAGTGCGGGCCCCCCTCCAGATACGCAGTATTTT. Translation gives CASSAGPPPDTQYF.

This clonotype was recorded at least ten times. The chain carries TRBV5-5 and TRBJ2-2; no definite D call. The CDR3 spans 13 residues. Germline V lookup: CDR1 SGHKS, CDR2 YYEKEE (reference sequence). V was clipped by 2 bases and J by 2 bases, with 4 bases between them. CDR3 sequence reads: CASSFANTGELFF. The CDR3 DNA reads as TGTGCCAGCAGCTTCGCCAACACCGGGGAGCTGTTTTTT. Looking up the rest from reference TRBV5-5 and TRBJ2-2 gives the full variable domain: DAGVTQSPTHLIKTRGQQVTLRCSPISGHKSVSWYQQVLGQGPQFIFQYYEKEERGRGNFPDRFSARQFPNYSSELNVNALLLGDSALYLCASSFANTGELFFGEGSRLTVL.

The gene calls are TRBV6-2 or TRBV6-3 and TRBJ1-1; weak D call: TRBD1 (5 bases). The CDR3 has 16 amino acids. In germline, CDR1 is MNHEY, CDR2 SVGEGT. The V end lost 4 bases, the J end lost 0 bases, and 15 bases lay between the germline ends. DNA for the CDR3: TGTGCCAGCAGTTGGACATCTCGCCTTTTGAACACTGAAGCTTTCTTT. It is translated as CASSWTSRLLNTEAFF.

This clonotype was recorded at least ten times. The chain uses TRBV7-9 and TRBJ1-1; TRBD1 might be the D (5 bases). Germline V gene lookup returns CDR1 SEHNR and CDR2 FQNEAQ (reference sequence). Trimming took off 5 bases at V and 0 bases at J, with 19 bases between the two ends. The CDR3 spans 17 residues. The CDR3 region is CASSPTSRQTVNTEAFF. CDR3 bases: TGTGCCAGCAGCCCTACTTCAAGACAGACTGTGAACACTGAAGCTTTCTTT.

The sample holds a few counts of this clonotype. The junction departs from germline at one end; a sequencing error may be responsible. CDR3 DNA sequence: TGTGCCAGTAGCCCGAGACAGGGGGCTGGGGCGCTGTTTTTT. This encodes CASSPRQGAGALFF. This rearrangement joins TRBV19 to TRBJ2-2; the match to TRBD1 covers 10 bases. Germline values: CDR1 LNHDA, CDR2 SQIVND (reference sequence). CDR3 length equals 14 residues.

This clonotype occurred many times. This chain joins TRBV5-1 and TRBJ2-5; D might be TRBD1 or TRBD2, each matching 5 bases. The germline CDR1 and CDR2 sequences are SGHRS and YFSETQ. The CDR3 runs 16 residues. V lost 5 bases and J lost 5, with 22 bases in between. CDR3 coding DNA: TGCGCCAGCAGTACTGGGGGACCCGGCTCCTGGGAGACCCAGTACTTC. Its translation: CASSTGGPGSWETQYF.